This T cell receptor beta chain was identified in a study of identical twins. In its sample, this clonotype was seen many times. What it recognizes is unknown. Germline V gene sequence: CDR1 SGHRS, CDR2 YFSETQ. The CDR3 has 14 amino acids. The ends lost 1 base at V and 3 bases at J; junction bases unmatched: 2. Overall study findings and caveats: Invariant T cells like MAIT and iNKT could partly confound the zero-insertion analyses.

The authors used template switching to add a universal primer site and gave cDNA unique molecular identifiers. TCRdb re-called the 5' RACE reads through MiXCR, storing one row per CDR3 protein. This sample has about 190,000 distinct CDR3 sequences; more than 15% occur once, and the top ten carry about 38%. The sample also formed part of further work on T cells expressing NK-cell markers. From that study: Questions lingered over whether expanded NKG2C+ T cell clones were HCMV-specific.

The chain carries TRBV5-1 and TRBJ1-1; 8 bases agree with TRBD1. This sequence was found in a woman in her late teens or twenties in good health. The sequenced sample consisted of CD8+ T cells sorted from blood. The CDR3 sequence is CASSLNRGYTEAFF. CDR3 sequence (DNA): TGCGCCAGCAGCTTGAACAGGGGGTACACTGAAGCTTTCTTT. Full variable domain (missing parts from reference TRBV5-1 and TRBJ1-1): KAGVTQTPRYLIKTRGQQVTLSCSPISGHRSVSWYQQTPGQGLQFLFEYFSETQRNKGNFPGRFSGRQFSNSRSEMNVSTLELGDSALYLCASSLNRGYTEAFFGQGTRLTVV.